Presented here are 15 T cell receptor beta chains from one specimen sequenced in a study of T cells after yellow fever vaccination (dated by TCRdb to the late 2010s). The library was made by 5' RACE. TCRdb lists the instrument as Illumina HiSeq 2500. TCRdb ran its own pipeline on the public reads, namely fastp trimming at Q25 and MiXCR clone calling, and kept in-frame beta chains. Duplicate CDR3 protein sequences are folded into a single record with the most common DNA and genes. The table for this sample lists nearly 550,000 distinct CDR3 sequences; 19% of them were counted only once. More than 13% of the sample belongs to the ten largest clones. This sample's treatment or condition label indicates: live attenuated yellow fever vaccine strain. This specimen consisted of PBMCs, obtained 15 days after the yellow fever booster vaccination. These receptors were collected from a man under 40 who received the YFV17D yellow fever vaccine.

This clonotype was found a few times. This chain links TRBV20-1 with TRBJ2-5; possible D gene TRBD1, 6 bases. There are 13 residues in the CDR3. Per the germline V gene, CDR1 is DFQATT and CDR2 is SNEGSKA (reference sequence). Trimming shortened V by 0 bases and J by 6 bases, and 11 bases separated the two germline ends. CDR3 in amino acids: CSARDPGVKTQYF. As DNA, the CDR3 is TGCAGTGCTAGAGATCCAGGGGTGAAGACCCAGTACTTC.

This clonotype was detected only a few times. The genes are TRBV7-6 and TRBJ2-1; D is ambiguous. Germline V CDR1 and CDR2: SGHVS, FNYEAQ. V shed 1 base and J shed 12 bases, with 7 bases lying between them. This CDR3 comprises 11 residues. This CDR3 is CASSLGNRQFF. The CDR3 DNA sequence: TGTGCCAGCAGCTTAGGGAATAGGCAGTTCTTC.

The chain carries TRBV5-6 and TRBJ2-1; TRBD2 matches at 7 bases. Germline CDR1 and CDR2: SGHDT and YYEEEE. V was clipped by 4 bases and J by 10 bases; unmatched bases: 17. CDR3 length: 16 residues. CDR3: CASSPLESYGGGEQFF. In DNA form, the CDR3 reads TGTGCCAGCAGCCCGCTTGAGAGTTATGGCGGGGGAGAGCAGTTCTTC. Looking up the rest from reference TRBV5-6 and TRBJ2-1 gives the full variable domain: DAGVTQSPTHLIKTRGQQVTLRCSPKSGHDTVSWYQQALGQGPQFIFQYYEEEERQRGNFPDRFSGHQFPNYSSELNVNALLLGDSALYLCASSPLESYGGGEQFFGPGTRLTVL.

The sample holds a few counts of this clonotype. The J gene is TRBJ2-4, the V gene TRBV4-3; no firm D call. The CDR3 is 15 residues long. Germline V gene lookup returns CDR1 LGHNA and CDR2 YSLEER. Trimming pared 3 bases from V and 5 bases from J, leaving 14 bases between. CDR3 amino acids: CASSHLWKRENIQYF. CDR3 DNA sequence: TGCGCCAGCAGCCATTTGTGGAAGCGAGAAAACATTCAGTACTTC.

The chain is built from TRBV9 and TRBJ2-2; 7 nucleotides line up with TRBD1. The CDR3 is made up of 17 amino acids. The junction had 9 bases not matched to a gene; V was cut back by 0 bases and J by 4 bases. Germline V CDR1 and CDR2: SGDLS, YYNGEE. This chain's CDR3 is CASSVGGLRGRTGELFF. The CDR3 DNA sequence: TGTGCCAGCAGCGTAGGGGGCTTAAGGGGGCGCACCGGGGAGCTGTTTTTT.

The J gene is TRBJ2-1, the V gene TRBV5-1; 8 bases align to TRBD2. V shed 2 bases and J 8 bases; nucleotides not matched to a gene: 9. Per the germline V gene, CDR1 is SGHRS and CDR2 is YFSETQ. The CDR3 spans 15 residues. The DNA for the CDR3 is TGCGCCAGCAGCTTCAAGCGGGAGTCCGGCGATGAGCAGTTCTTC. Residues: CASSFKRESGDEQFF.

This clonotype was seen once. J is TRBJ2-7 and V is TRBV27, with 8 bases that match TRBD2. The V and J ends lost 4 bases and 3 bases, in that order; junction bases with no gene match: 11. The CDR3 is 16 residues long. Germline lookup yields CDR1 MNHEY and CDR2 SMNVEV (reference sequence). The CDR3 reads CASSSSYSGTFYEQYF. For the CDR3, the DNA is TGTGCCAGCAGTTCCTCCTATAGCGGGACGTTCTACGAGCAGTACTTC.

The chain has TRBV5-5 and TRBJ2-1, with D unclear. The germline gives CDR1 SGHKS, CDR2 YYEKEE (reference sequence). The CDR3 loop spans 15 amino acids. V gave up 0 bases and J gave up 3 bases, with 10 bases separating them. The CDR3 sequence is CASSLVVQYYNEQFF. The CDR3 DNA follows: TGTGCCAGCAGCTTGGTGGTCCAATACTACAATGAGCAGTTCTTC.

This clonotype was counted only a few times. Here the CDR3 reads CASSERSGRALNNEQFF. The CDR3 coding sequence is TGTGCCAGCAGTGAGCGGAGCGGGAGGGCCCTCAACAATGAGCAGTTCTTC. The chain has TRBV6-1 and TRBJ2-1, with 10 bases that match TRBD2. Trimming cost V 3 bases and J 5 bases; bases outside gene matches: 10. Germline CDR1 is MNHNS and CDR2 is SASEGT. The CDR3 is made up of 17 amino acids.

The chain employs TRBV20-1 and TRBJ2-1; D may be TRBD2 (7 bases). This CDR3 has 14 amino acids. V dropped 7 bases and J dropped 0 bases, with 13 bases sitting between them. CDR1 is DFQATT and CDR2 is SNEGSKA in the germline V gene (reference sequence). The CDR3, as DNA: TGCAGTGGCGAGGGGGGGAGCTCCTACAATGAGCAGTTCTTC. Translation gives CSGEGGSSYNEQFF.

There are a few counts of this clonotype. This chain uses TRBV18 with TRBJ2-2; possibly TRBD1 or TRBD2 for D (5 bases each). The CDR3 consists of 15 residues. Trimming took off 5 bases at V and 5 bases at J, with 15 bases between the two ends. The V gene's germline CDR1 is KGHSH and CDR2 LQKENI. CDR3 region: CASSTGALRTGELFF. The CDR3 DNA is TGTGCCAGCTCAACCGGGGCGCTGAGGACCGGGGAGCTGTTTTTT.

About this clonotype: Compared with germline, one end of the junction differs, possibly owing to a read error. J is TRBJ2-1 and V is TRBV6-1; a weak D match, TRBD2 (5 bases). This CDR3 is built from 13 residues. Germline V gene sequence: CDR1 MNHNS, CDR2 SASEGT. The CDR3 spells CDSRGIRYNEQFF. CDR3 nucleotides: TGTGACAGCAGAGGGATAAGATACAATGAGCAGTTCTTC.

This clonotype was recorded a few times. This chain joins TRBV6-1 and TRBJ1-5, with TRBD1 as a possible D gene (6 bases). The CDR3 runs to 14 residues. The ends were cut back, 7 bases at V and 6 bases at J, with 16 bases in the middle. The germline CDR1 and CDR2 sequences are MNHNS and SASEGT. The CDR3 reads CASTRGALTQPQHF. The CDR3 nucleotides are TGTGCCAGCACGCGGGGGGCGCTCACTCAGCCCCAGCATTTT.

This clonotype appeared a few times. This chain connects TRBV29-1 to TRBJ2-3; 8 bases fit TRBD2. Germline CDR1 SQVTM, CDR2 ANQGSEA. The CDR3 is 14 amino acids. V was pared by 5 bases and J by 4 bases, with 8 bases of the junction left unmatched. Here the CDR3 reads CSVLLADGSDTQYF. DNA of the CDR3: TGCAGCGTTCTACTAGCGGATGGATCAGATACGCAGTATTTT.

This clonotype was seen a handful of times. The rearrangement links TRBV5-1 to TRBJ2-1; 10 bases are shared with TRBD1. The CDR3 totals 14 residues. The V segment lost 4 bases and the J segment 8 bases; nucleotides outside the gene matches: 6. CDR1 and CDR2 (germline): SGHRS, YFSETQ. The CDR3 DNA sequence: TGCGCCAGCAGCCCGGACAGGGGGAGAGATGAGCAGTTCTTC. Translation gives CASSPDRGRDEQFF.